The T cell receptor beta chain under discussion was sequenced for a study of cytomegalovirus exposure and HLA in healthy donors. Overall study findings and caveats: Through in vitro validation, three CMV-associated chains were shown to be specific for CMV antigens. V segments that were indistinguishable, TRBV6-2 and TRBV6-3 among them, were omitted from analysis. Reports indicated that the classifier achieved high specificity and sensitivity in diagnosing cytomegalovirus status.

Healthy donors of bone marrow made up the group. Germline trimming cut 2 bases from V and 5 bases from J; bases unmatched to any gene: 16. The CDR3 is made up of 19 amino acids. The germline CDR1 and CDR2 sequences are WNHNN and SYGVQD (reference sequence). The primer mix had 60 Vbeta and 13 Jbeta primers. The repertoire was sequenced with immunoSEQ multiplex PCR; TCRdb's copy has only in-frame clones and lacks some. Its table records almost 35,000 clones. Notes on this clone: Its antigen is not known.

Input material: PBMCs. The source of this sequence is a woman aged 40 to 50 in good health and CMV-seropositive. V usage is TRBV10-1 and J usage is TRBJ2-3, with TRBD2 matching over 10 bases. The CDR3 region has the DNA TGCGCCAGCAGTGAGCCTCCGCAAACTAGCGGGGAAGGTGAAGATACGCAGTATTTT. This sequence encodes CASSEPPQTSGEGEDTQYF.